These 22 T cell receptor beta chains were sequenced from one sample in a study of siplizumab effects on memory and regulatory T cells. Only in-frame clones appear in the TCRdb table, and some are missing; sequencing was by immunoSEQ multiplex PCR. The sample holds roughly 120,000 clones, roughly 94% seen once. The sequencing sample was made of Tregs sorted from blood. These TCRs come from a human donor in good health.

The rearrangement links TRBV5-6 to TRBJ1-6; no reliable D call. Trimming left V 4 bases short and J 4 bases short, with 12 bases between. Germline CDR1 SGHDT, CDR2 YYEEEE. The length of the CDR3 is 15 residues. CDR3 in DNA: TGTGCCAGCAGCCGCATTGAAGTGTATAATTCACCCCTCCACTTT. Its translation: CASSRIEVYNSPLHF.

The genes are TRBV10-3 and TRBJ2-7; tentatively, D is TRBD1 (5 bases). The germline V gene has CDR1 ENHRY and CDR2 SYGVKD. V lost 5 bases to trimming and J lost 6 bases, with 14 bases between them. The CDR3 length is 13 residues. In nucleotides, the CDR3 is TGTGCCATCAGTCCAGCTACAGGATCCGAGCAGTACTTC. Translation: CAISPATGSEQYF.

This sequence joins TRBV7-8 and TRBJ1-5; no clear D. The germline CDR1 and CDR2 sequences are SGHVS and FQNEAQ. V was shortened by 1 base and J by 8 bases, with 9 bases between the two germline ends. There are 13 residues in the CDR3. CDR3 protein: CASSLDSEEPQHF. The DNA of the CDR3 is TGTGCCAGCAGCTTAGACAGCGAGGAGCCCCAGCATTTT.

The chain couples TRBV18 to TRBJ1-1, with 8 bases matching TRBD1. Germline CDR1 is KGHSH and CDR2 is LQKENI. V gave up 5 bases and J gave up 4 bases; unmatched junction bases: 6. The CDR3 extends over 14 amino acids. This CDR3 reads CASSRGQGGTEAFF. In nucleotides, the CDR3 is TGTGCCAGCTCAAGAGGACAGGGCGGCACTGAAGCTTTCTTT.

This sequence joins TRBV10-3 and TRBJ1-5, with D possibly matching TRBD1 (5 bases). Germline V lookup: CDR1 ENHRY, CDR2 SYGVKD. The CDR3 is 13 residues long. The germline V and J ends were trimmed by 11 bases and 2 bases, with 13 bases remaining between them. This CDR3 reads CAASVGGNQPQHF. The CDR3 region has the DNA TGTGCCGCCAGCGTGGGGGGCAATCAGCCCCAGCATTTT.

The rearrangement links TRBV6-1 to TRBJ2-7, with TRBD1 matching 9 bases. The CDR3 consists of 14 residues. With 8 bases clipped from V and 2 bases from J, the junction kept 7 bases outside the gene matches. Germline V gives CDR1 MNHNS, CDR2 SASEGT. The CDR3 DNA reads TGTGCCAGCGTAGAAGGGACAGGGACCTACGAGCAGTACTTC. Protein product: CASVEGTGTYEQYF.

This chain joins TRBV5-6 and TRBJ1-1; possibly TRBD1 for D (5 bases). V was clipped by 4 bases and J by 4 bases, with 14 bases between them. In germline, CDR1 is SGHDT, CDR2 YYEEEE. The CDR3 has 14 amino acids. The CDR3 DNA sequence: TGTGCCAGCAGCAGTGACGGGACTTTCACTGAAGCTTTCTTT. It encodes CASSSDGTFTEAFF.

The chain has TRBV4-2 and TRBJ1-2; D gene ambiguous. The CDR3 is 15 residues long. V lost 2 bases and J 0 bases, leaving 10 bases between the germline ends. CDR1 is LGHNA and CDR2 is YNFKEQ in the germline V gene. As DNA, the CDR3 is TGTGCCAGCAGCCAACCAGACGGAGCTAACTATGGCTACACCTTC. It codes for CASSQPDGANYGYTF.

Here the CDR3 DNA reads TGTGCCAGCTCAACAACGGACAGGGTGACGACTGAAGCTTTCTTT. This gives the protein CASSTTDRVTTEAFF. V gene TRBV18 combines with J gene TRBJ1-1; TRBD1 matches 8 bases. V trimming: 5 bases; J trimming: 5 bases; junction bases outside the gene matches: 10. In germline, CDR1 is KGHSH, CDR2 LQKENI. CDR3 length equals 15 residues.

The chain recombines TRBV6-1 with TRBJ2-4, with 8 positions matching TRBD1. CDR3 length: 15 residues. The V gene end was trimmed by 3 bases and the J gene end by 1 base; junction bases not matched to a gene: 2. Germline CDR1 and CDR2: MNHNS and SASEGT. The CDR3 coding sequence is TGTGCCAGCAGTGAGCAGGGGGCTGCCAAAAACATTCAGTACTTC. Translated: CASSEQGAAKNIQYF.

This chain uses TRBV5-4 with TRBJ2-1, with D hard to call. Germline assignment: CDR1 SGHNT and CDR2 YYREEE (reference sequence). This CDR3 is 11 amino acids long. Between the trimmed V and J ends, which lost 0 bases and 9 bases, there was a span of 4 bases. The CDR3 DNA sequence: TGTGCCAGCAGCTTGGAGGGTGAGCAGTTCTTC. It codes for CASSLEGEQFF.

The chain has TRBV28 and TRBJ1-2; weak D call: TRBD1 (6 bases). CDR3 size: 13 residues. The V and J ends lost 2 bases and 8 bases respectively, with 12 bases between them. The germline V gene has CDR1 MDHEN and CDR2 SYDVKM. In DNA, the CDR3 is TGTGCCAGCAGTTTAACGAGGGGGGGAGGCTACACCTTC. This sequence encodes CASSLTRGGGYTF.

V gene TRBV7-3 combines with J gene TRBJ2-3; D uncertain. V lost 1 base and J 1 base, leaving 3 bases between the germline ends. CDR1 SGHTA and CDR2 FQGTGA come from the germline V gene. This CDR3 is built from 13 residues. The CDR3 DNA reads as TGTGCCAGCAGCTTAAGTGGCACAGATACGCAGTATTTT. It yields the protein CASSLSGTDTQYF. Full variable domain (outside the CDR3, taken from reference TRBV7-3 and TRBJ2-3): GAGVSQTPSNKVTEKGKYVELRCDPISGHTALYWYRQSLGQGPEFLIYFQGTGAADDSGLPNDRFFAVRPEGSVSTLKIQRTERGDSAVYLCASSLSGTDTQYFGPGTRLTVL.

Remarks on this clone: The junction departs from the called germline gene at one end, perhaps through a read error. The V call is TRBV19, the J call TRBJ2-7; 10 bases match TRBD1. Per germline, CDR1 LNHDA and CDR2 SQIVND (reference sequence). The CDR3 runs 15 residues. CDR3 sequence (DNA): TGTGCCAGCAGTACAGCCGGGACAGGGGTTTACGAGCAGTACTTC. This encodes CASSTAGTGVYEQYF.

The chain links TRBV5-1 to TRBJ2-3; 7 bases match TRBD2. The V gene's germline CDR1 is SGHRS and CDR2 YFSETQ. The ends lost 3 bases at V and 7 bases at J; junction bases unmatched: 8. This CDR3 is built from 14 residues. CDR3 sequence: CASSWVGTTNTQYF. In DNA form, the CDR3 reads TGCGCCAGCAGCTGGGTCGGGACTACGAATACGCAGTATTTT.

This clone was found once. This chain connects TRBV7-8 to TRBJ2-1; D is ambiguous. The CDR3 covers 14 residues. Trimming stripped 6 bases from V and 0 bases from J, with 9 bases between. Germline lookup yields CDR1 SGHVS and CDR2 FQNEAQ. CDR3: CASRGSSSYNEQFF. The CDR3 nucleotides read TGTGCCAGCAGGGGCTCAAGCTCCTACAATGAGCAGTTCTTC.

J is TRBJ2-3 and V is TRBV7-9, with unresolved D. V lost 1 base to trimming and J lost 2 bases, with 4 bases between them. The CDR3 covers 13 residues. Germline V gives CDR1 SEHNR, CDR2 FQNEAQ (reference sequence). This CDR3 reads CASSLGLTDTQYF. For the CDR3, the DNA is TGTGCCAGCAGCTTAGGGCTCACAGATACGCAGTATTTT.

V is TRBV19 and J is TRBJ1-2, with D possibly matching TRBD1 (6 bases). Trimming stripped 5 bases from V and 4 bases from J, with 11 bases between. The CDR3 loop spans 13 amino acids. Germline V CDR1 and CDR2: LNHDA, SQIVND (reference sequence). CDR3 in amino acids: CASSWGPFYGYTF. The CDR3 bases are TGTGCCAGTAGTTGGGGGCCTTTCTATGGCTACACCTTC. Based on the CDR3 plus reference TRBV19 and TRBJ1-2, the full variable domain is DGGITQSPKYLFRKEGQNVTLSCEQNLNHDAMYWYRQDPGQGLRLIYYSQIVNDFQKGDIAEGYSVSREKKESFPLTVTSAQKNPTAFYLCASSWGPFYGYTFGSGTRLTVV.

A few counts support this clone. The chain carries TRBV7-6 and TRBJ2-5; TRBD1 aligns across 10 bases. This CDR3 has 15 amino acids. Germline CDR1 reads SGHVS; CDR2 reads FNYEAQ. After removal of 5 bases from V and 5 bases from J, the junction contained 8 bases not matched to a gene. The CDR3 coding sequence is TGTGCCAGCAGCCCCGACAGGGGGCGGACGGAGACCCAGTACTTC. Its protein is CASSPDRGRTETQYF. The entire variable domain, with the rest obtained from reference TRBV7-6 and TRBJ2-5, is as follows: GAGVSQSPRYKVTKRGQDVALRCDPISGHVSLYWYRQALGQGPEFLTYFNYEAQQDKSGLPNDRFSAERPEGSISTLTIQRTEQRDSAMYRCASSPDRGRTETQYFGPGTRLLVL.

The chain is built from TRBV25-1 and TRBJ2-5; D uncertain. Trimming cost V 3 bases and J 1 base, with 6 bases left between them. Germline V gene lookup returns CDR1 MGHDK and CDR2 SYGVNS. This CDR3 is built from 13 residues. The CDR3 nucleotides read TGTGCCAGCAGTGAGGCAGCCCAAGAGACCCAGTACTTC. It codes for CASSEAAQETQYF.

This clone has only one observation. This chain joins TRBV6-1 and TRBJ2-3, with a possible D match to TRBD2 (5 bases). The germline CDR1 and CDR2 sequences are MNHNS and SASEGT. There are 13 residues in the CDR3. V lost 8 bases and J lost 5, with 14 bases in between. CDR3 amino acids: CASGPTGIDTQYF. DNA of the CDR3: TGTGCCAGCGGCCCGACGGGGATAGATACGCAGTATTTT.

This clone was detected many times. The rearrangement uses TRBV5-4 and TRBJ2-7; tentatively, D is TRBD1 (6 bases). V lost 0 bases to trimming and J lost 3 bases, with 13 bases between them. The germline CDR1 and CDR2 sequences are SGHNT and YYREEE (reference sequence). The CDR3 has 15 residues. The CDR3 spells CASSLDRVVGYEQYF. CDR3 sequence (DNA): TGTGCCAGCAGCTTGGACAGGGTGGTTGGCTACGAGCAGTACTTC.